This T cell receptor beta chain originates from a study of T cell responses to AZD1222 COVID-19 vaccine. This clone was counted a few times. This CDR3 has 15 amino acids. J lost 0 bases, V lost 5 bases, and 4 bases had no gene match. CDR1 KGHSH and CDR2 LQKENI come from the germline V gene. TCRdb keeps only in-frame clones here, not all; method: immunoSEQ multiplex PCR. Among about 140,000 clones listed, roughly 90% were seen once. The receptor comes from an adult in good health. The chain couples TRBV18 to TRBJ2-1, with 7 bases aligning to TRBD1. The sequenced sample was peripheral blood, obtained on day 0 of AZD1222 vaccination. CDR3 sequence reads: CASSATGNSYNEQFF. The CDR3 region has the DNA TGTGCCAGCTCAGCGACAGGGAACTCCTACAATGAGCAGTTCTTC. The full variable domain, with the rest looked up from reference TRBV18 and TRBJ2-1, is NAGVMQNPRHLVRRRGQEARLRCSPMKGHSHVYWYRQLPEEGLKFMVYLQKENIIDESGMPKERFSAEFPKEGPSILRIQQVVRGDSAAYFCASSATGNSYNEQFFGPGTRLTVL.